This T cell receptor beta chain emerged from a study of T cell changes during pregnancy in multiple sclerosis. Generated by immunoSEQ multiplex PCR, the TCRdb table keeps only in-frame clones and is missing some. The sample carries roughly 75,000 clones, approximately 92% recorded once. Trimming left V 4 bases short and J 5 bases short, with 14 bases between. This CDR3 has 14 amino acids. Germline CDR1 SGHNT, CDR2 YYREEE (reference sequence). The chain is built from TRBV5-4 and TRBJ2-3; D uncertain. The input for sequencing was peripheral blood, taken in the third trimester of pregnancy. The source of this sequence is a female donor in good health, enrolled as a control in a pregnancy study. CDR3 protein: CASSVTAAQDTQYF. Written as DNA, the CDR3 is TGTGCCAGCAGCGTGACCGCGGCCCAAGATACGCAGTATTTT.